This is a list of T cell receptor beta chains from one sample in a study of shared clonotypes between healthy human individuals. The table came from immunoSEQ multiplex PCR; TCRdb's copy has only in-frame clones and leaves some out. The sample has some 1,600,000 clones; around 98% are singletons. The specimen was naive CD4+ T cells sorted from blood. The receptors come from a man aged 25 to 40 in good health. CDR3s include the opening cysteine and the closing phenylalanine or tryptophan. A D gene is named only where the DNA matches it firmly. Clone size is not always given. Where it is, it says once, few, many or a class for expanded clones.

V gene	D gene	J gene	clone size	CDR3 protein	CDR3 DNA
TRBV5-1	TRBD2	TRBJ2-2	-	CASSLGTSGTGELFF	TGCGCCAGCAGCTTGGGGACTAGCGGGACCGGGGAGCTGTTTTTT
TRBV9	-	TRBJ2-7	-	CASSPIGTYEQYF	TGTGCCAGCAGCCCAATAGGGACCTACGAGCAGTACTTC
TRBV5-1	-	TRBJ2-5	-	CASSQNLRGETQYF	TGCGCCAGCAGCCAGAACCTCAGGGGCGAGACCCAGTACTTC
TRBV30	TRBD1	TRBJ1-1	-	CAWGTGAAEAFF	TGTGCCTGGGGGACAGGGGCGGCTGAAGCTTTCTTT
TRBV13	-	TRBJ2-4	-	CASSLGDARKNIQYF	TGTGCCAGCAGCTTAGGCGACGCAAGAAAAAACATTCAGTACTTC
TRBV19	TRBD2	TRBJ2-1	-	CASSIDRSGTSGTYNEQFF	TGTGCCAGTAGTATAGATCGGTCCGGGACTAGCGGTACCTACAATGAGCAGTTCTTC
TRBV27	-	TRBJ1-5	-	CASSFSGVNQPQHF	TGTGCCAGCAGTTTCTCGGGGGTCAATCAGCCCCAGCATTTT
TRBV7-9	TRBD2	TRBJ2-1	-	CASSLIAGGPKNEQFF	TGTGCCAGCAGCTTAATAGCGGGAGGGCCTAAAAATGAGCAGTTCTTC
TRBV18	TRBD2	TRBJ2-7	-	CASSPGLAERPSEQYF	TGTGCCAGCTCACCCGGACTAGCGGAACGCCCTAGTGAGCAGTACTTC
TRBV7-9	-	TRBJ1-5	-	CASSLDAGQPQHF	TGTGCCAGCAGCTTAGATGCGGGGCAGCCCCAGCATTTT
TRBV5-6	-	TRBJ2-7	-	CASSLRILGYEQYF	TGTGCCAGCAGTCTGCGAATCCTGGGCTACGAGCAGTACTTC
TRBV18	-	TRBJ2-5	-	CASSPLSEDGAQYF	TGTGCCAGCTCACCGCTCAGCGAAGATGGGGCCCAGTACTTC
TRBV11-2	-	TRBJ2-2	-	CASSLNTGGTGELFF	TGTGCCAGCAGCTTAAATACAGGCGGCACCGGGGAGCTGTTTTTT
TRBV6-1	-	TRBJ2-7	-	CASSELPYERYF	TGTGCCAGCAGTGAGCTGCCGTACGAGCGGTACTTC
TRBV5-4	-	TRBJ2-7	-	CASRSGTQLSYEQYF	TGTGCCAGCAGATCCGGGACTCAATTATCCTACGAGCAGTACTTC
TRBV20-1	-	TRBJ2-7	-	CSAREVQQYF	TGCAGTGCTAGAGAGGTCCAGCAGTACTTC
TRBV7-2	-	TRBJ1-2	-	CASSIRGANYGYTF	TGTGCCAGCAGCATACGGGGGGCGAACTATGGCTACACCTTC
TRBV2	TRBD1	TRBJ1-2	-	CASRDHGTASYGYTF	TGTGCCAGCAGGGACCACGGGACAGCCAGTTATGGCTACACCTTC
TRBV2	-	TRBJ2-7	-	CASRYREEQYF	TGTGCCAGCAGGTACCGGGAAGAGCAGTACTTC
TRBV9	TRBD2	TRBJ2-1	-	CASSATGTSDNEQFF	TGTGCCAGCAGCGCCACCGGGACTAGTGACAATGAGCAGTTCTTC
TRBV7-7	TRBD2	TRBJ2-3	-	CASSQGLAGTTDTQYF	TGTGCCAGCAGCCAGGGACTAGCGGGTACCACAGATACGCAGTATTTT
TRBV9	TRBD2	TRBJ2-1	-	CASSPGTSGRSDEQFF	TGTGCCAGCAGCCCCGGGACTAGCGGGAGGTCGGATGAGCAGTTCTTC
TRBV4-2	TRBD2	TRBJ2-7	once	CASSSWTSGTYEQYF	TGTGCCAGCAGCTCCTGGACTAGCGGCACCTACGAGCAGTACTTC
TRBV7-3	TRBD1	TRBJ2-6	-	CASSPTGQGRGSGANVLTF	TGTGCCAGCAGCCCAACGGGACAGGGAAGGGGCTCTGGGGCCAACGTCCTGACTTTC
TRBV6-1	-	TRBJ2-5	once	CASSARDKSFLKETQYF	TGTGCCAGCAGTGCCCGGGACAAATCCTTCCTAAAAGAGACCCAGTACTTC
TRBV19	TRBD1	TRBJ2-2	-	CASSDRDRAVRELFF	TGTGCCAGTAGTGACCGGGACAGGGCGGTTCGGGAGCTGTTTTTT
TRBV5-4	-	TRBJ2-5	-	CASSLGLAVSGETQYF	TGTGCCAGCAGCTTGGGTTTAGCGGTGAGCGGAGAGACCCAGTACTTC
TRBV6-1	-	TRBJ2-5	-	CASSKRGETQYF	TGTGCCAGCAGTAAACGGGGAGAGACCCAGTACTTC
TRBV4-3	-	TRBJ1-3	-	CASSQDPGTSGNTIYF	TGCGCCAGCAGCCAAGATCCAGGGACCTCTGGAAACACCATATATTTT
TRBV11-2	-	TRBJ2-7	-	CASSLELPLWRDSYEQYF	TGTGCCAGCAGCTTAGAGCTCCCCCTTTGGCGGGATTCCTACGAGCAGTACTTC
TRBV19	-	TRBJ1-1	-	CASSIGQNTEAFF	TGTGCCAGTAGTATAGGACAGAACACTGAAGCTTTCTTT
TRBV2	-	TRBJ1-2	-	CASGERKSNYGYTF	TGTGCCAGCGGGGAGAGAAAGTCTAACTATGGCTACACCTTC
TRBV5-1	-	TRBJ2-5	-	CASSTEETQYF	TGCGCCAGCAGCACCGAAGAGACCCAGTACTTC
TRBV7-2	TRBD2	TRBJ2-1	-	CASSSTSGSYNEQFF	TGTGCCAGCAGCTCCACTAGCGGGAGCTACAATGAGCAGTTCTTC
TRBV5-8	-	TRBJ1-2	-	CASRLSGDYGYTF	TGTGCCAGCAGACTGTCAGGGGACTATGGCTACACCTTC
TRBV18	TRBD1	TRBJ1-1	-	CASSPIDRAGSTEAFF	TGTGCCAGCTCACCCATTGACAGGGCAGGGAGCACTGAAGCTTTCTTT
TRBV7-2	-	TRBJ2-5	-	CASSLVARETQYF	TGTGCCAGCAGCTTAGTGGCTCGAGAGACCCAGTACTTC
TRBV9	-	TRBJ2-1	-	CASSVESGVQGHEQFF	TGTGCCAGCAGCGTAGAGAGCGGCGTGCAGGGCCATGAGCAGTTCTTC
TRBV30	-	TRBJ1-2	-	CAWSRQGYGYTF	TGTGCCTGGAGTCGCCAGGGCTATGGCTACACCTTC
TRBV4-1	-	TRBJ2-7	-	CASSQDPRDIFPLESYEQYF	TGCGCCAGCAGCCAAGATCCCCGGGACATATTCCCGCTAGAATCCTACGAGCAGTACTTC
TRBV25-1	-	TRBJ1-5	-	CASSEYQGQPQHF	TGTGCCAGCAGTGAATATCAGGGCCAGCCCCAGCATTTT
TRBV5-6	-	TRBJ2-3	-	CASSELGVGSDTQYF	TGTGCCAGCAGCGAACTAGGGGTAGGGTCAGATACGCAGTATTTT
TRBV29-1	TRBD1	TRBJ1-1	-	CSVSTGGSEAFF	TGCAGCGTTTCCACAGGGGGCTCTGAAGCTTTCTTT
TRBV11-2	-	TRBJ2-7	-	CASSLVPSYEQYF	TGTGCCAGCAGCTTAGTTCCGTCCTACGAGCAGTACTTC
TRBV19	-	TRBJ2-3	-	CASSAATDTQYF	TGTGCCAGTAGTGCAGCCACAGATACGCAGTATTTT
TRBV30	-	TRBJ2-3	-	CAWSVTDTQYF	TGTGCCTGGAGTGTGACAGATACGCAGTATTTT
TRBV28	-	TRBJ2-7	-	CASSLAGLYEQYF	TGTGCCAGCAGTTTGGCGGGACTCTACGAGCAGTACTTC
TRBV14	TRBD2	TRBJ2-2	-	CASSHSRPEREPEGNGELFF	TGTGCCAGCAGCCACAGTAGACCCGAGCGGGAGCCCGAGGGGAACGGGGAGCTGTTTTTT
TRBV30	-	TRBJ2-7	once	CAWSRGGYSYEQYF	TGTGCCTGGAGCCGAGGGGGGTACTCCTACGAGCAGTACTTC
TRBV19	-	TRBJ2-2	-	CASSKAVGGVNTGELFF	TGTGCCAGTAGTAAGGCCGTGGGTGGTGTGAACACCGGGGAGCTGTTTTTT
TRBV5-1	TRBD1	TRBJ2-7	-	CASGITGGNYEQYF	TGCGCCAGCGGAATAACAGGGGGTAACTACGAGCAGTACTTC
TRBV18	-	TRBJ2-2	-	CATKERGERYYTGELFF	TGTGCCACCAAAGAAAGGGGAGAACGGTATTACACCGGGGAGCTGTTTTTT
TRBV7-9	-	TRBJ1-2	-	CASFPQGGNYGYTF	TGTGCCAGCTTCCCCCAAGGGGGGAACTATGGCTACACCTTC
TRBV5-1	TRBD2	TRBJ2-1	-	CASSLTSGEYNEQFF	TGCGCCAGCAGCTTGACCAGCGGGGAGTACAATGAGCAGTTCTTC
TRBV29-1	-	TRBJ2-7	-	CSVGSNSYEQYF	TGCAGCGTTGGTTCGAACTCCTACGAGCAGTACTTC
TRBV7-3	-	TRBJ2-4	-	CASSLSRDSIQYF	TGTGCCAGCAGCTTAAGTCGTGATTCCATTCAGTACTTC
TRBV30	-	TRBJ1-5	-	CAWSVEGNQPQHF	TGTGCCTGGAGTGTTGAGGGCAATCAGCCCCAGCATTTT
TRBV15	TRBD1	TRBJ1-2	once	CATSLVGQGVEGYTF	TGTGCCACCAGCCTAGTTGGACAGGGGGTGGAGGGCTACACCTTC
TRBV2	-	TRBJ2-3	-	CASSELSRATSTDTQYF	TGTGCCAGCAGTGAACTTAGCAGGGCGACCTCCACAGATACGCAGTATTTT